This TCR beta chain originates from a study of blood T cell repertoires in COVID-19. Overall study context: Whether acute or convalescent, the COVID-19 samples came from the United States, Italy and Spain.

The CDR3 spans 15 residues. Germline V lookup: CDR1 MNHEY, CDR2 SVGEGT. Trimming removed 0 bases from V and 4 bases from J; junction bases left unmatched: 3. Generated by immunoSEQ multiplex PCR, the TCRdb table keeps only in-frame clones and is missing some. The table lists 150,000 or so clones, roughly four fifths of them singletons. The sequence derives from a human donor with acute or convalescent COVID-19. The donor label of this sample is uncertain. Sequencing input: peripheral blood. This chain uses TRBV6-2 or TRBV6-3 with TRBJ2-7; TRBD2 agrees at 10 bases. CDR3 DNA: TGTGCCAGCAGTTACTCCCCAGCGGGGGGGTACGAGCAGTACTTC. It codes for CASSYSPAGGYEQYF.